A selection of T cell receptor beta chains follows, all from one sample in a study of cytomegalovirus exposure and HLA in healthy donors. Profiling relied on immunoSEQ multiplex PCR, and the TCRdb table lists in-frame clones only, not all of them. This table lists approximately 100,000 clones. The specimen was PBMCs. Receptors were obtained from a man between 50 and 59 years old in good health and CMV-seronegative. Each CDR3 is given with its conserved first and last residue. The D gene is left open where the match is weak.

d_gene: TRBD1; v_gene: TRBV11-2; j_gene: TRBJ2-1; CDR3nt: TGTGCCAGCAGCTTTACCAGGGGGCCAGGCAATGAGCAGTTCTTC; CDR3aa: CASSFTRGPGNEQFF
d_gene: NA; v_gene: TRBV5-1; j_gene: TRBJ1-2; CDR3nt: TGCGCCAGCAGCTTGGGCACTAACCAAAACTATGGCTACACCTTC; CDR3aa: CASSLGTNQNYGYTF
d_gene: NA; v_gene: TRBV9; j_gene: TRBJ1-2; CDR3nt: TGTGCCAGCAGCGTAGGGCTCGACTATGGCTACACCTTC; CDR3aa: CASSVGLDYGYTF
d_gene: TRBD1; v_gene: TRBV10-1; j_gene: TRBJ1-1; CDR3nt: TGCGCCAGCAGTTGGGACAGGAGCTTCCAAGCTTTCTTT; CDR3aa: CASSWDRSFQAFF
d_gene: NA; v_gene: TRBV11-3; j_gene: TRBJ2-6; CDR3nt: TGTGCCAGCAGCCCCAGTTCCTCTGGGGCCAACGTCCTGACTTTC; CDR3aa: CASSPSSSGANVLTF
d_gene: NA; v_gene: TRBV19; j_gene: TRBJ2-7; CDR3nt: TGTGCCAGTAGTGTCGACTTCGACTCCTACGAGCAGTACTTC; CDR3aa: CASSVDFDSYEQYF
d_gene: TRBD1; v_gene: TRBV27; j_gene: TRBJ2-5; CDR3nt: TGTGCCAGCAGTAGGCCAGGGGGAGAGACCCAGTACTTC; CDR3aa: CASSRPGGETQYF
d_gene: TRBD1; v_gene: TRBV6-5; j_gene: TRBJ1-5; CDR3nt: TGTGCCAGCAGGACAGGGGCGGGTAACAATCAGCCCCAGCATTTT; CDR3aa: CASRTGAGNNQPQHF
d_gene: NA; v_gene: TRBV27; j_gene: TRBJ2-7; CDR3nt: TGTGCCAGCAGAGGGGGACGCTCCTACGAGCAGTACTTC; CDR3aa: CASRGGRSYEQYF
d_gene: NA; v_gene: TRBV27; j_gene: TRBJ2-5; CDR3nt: TGTGCCAGCAGTCCGTACCTGGGCAGGGCCCAAGAGACCCAGTACTTC; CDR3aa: CASSPYLGRAQETQYF
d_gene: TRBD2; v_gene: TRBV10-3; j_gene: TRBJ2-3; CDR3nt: TGTGCCGTTGGCGCCAGGACTAGCGGGAGCCCCGATACGCAGTATTTT; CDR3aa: CAVGARTSGSPDTQYF
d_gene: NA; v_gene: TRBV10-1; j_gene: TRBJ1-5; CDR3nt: TGCGCCAGCAGTGAGCGGGGGGGGCTTGGGAATCAGCCCCAGCATTTT; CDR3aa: CASSERGGLGNQPQHF
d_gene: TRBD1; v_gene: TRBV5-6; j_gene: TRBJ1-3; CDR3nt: TGTGCCAGCAGCTTGGGATGGACAGGGACCCTCACCTCTGGAAACACCATATATTTT; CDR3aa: CASSLGWTGTLTSGNTIYF
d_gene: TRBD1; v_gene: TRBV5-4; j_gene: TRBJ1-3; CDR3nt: TGTGCCAGCAGCCTAAGACAGGGCCAGAGCTCTGGAAACACCATATATTTT; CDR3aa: CASSLRQGQSSGNTIYF
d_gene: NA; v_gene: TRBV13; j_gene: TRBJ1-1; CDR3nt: TGTGCCAGCAGCTCCTTTAGGCCTGAGGCTGAAGCTTTCTTT; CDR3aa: CASSSFRPEAEAFF
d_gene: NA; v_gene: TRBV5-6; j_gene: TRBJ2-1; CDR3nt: TGTGCCAGCAGCCCGAGGCAGACTACTCGGCATGAGCAGTTCTTC; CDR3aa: CASSPRQTTRHEQFF
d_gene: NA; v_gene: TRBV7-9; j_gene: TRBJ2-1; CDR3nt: TGTGCCAGCAGCTTCTCAGGGTTGTCCTACAATGAGCAGTTCTTC; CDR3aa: CASSFSGLSYNEQFF
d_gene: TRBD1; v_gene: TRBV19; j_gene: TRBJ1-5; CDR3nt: TGTGCCAGTAGTATAACATCCGGGACAGGGGTCGGGAGCAATCAGCCCCAGCATTTT; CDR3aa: CASSITSGTGVGSNQPQHF